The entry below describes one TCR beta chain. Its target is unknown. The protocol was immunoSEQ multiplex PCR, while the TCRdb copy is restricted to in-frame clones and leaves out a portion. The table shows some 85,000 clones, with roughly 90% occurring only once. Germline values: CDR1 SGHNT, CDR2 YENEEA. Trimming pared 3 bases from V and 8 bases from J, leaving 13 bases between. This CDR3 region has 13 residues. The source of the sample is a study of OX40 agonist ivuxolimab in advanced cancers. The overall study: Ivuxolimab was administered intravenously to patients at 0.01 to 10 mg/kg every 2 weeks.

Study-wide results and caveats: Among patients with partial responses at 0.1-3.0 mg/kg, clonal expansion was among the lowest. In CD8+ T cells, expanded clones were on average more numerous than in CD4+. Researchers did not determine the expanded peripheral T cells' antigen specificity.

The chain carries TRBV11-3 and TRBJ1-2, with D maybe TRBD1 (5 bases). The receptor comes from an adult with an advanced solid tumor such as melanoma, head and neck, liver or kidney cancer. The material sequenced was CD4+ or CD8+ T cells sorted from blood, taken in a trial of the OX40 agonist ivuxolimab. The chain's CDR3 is CASSLPGLAGYTF. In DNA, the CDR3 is TGTGCCAGCAGCTTGCCGGGACTGGCGGGCTACACCTTC.